Sequencing of this TCR beta chain was carried out in a study of vaccination and CD4 T cells after COVID-19. Whole-study context: Some 10 convalescent cases were mild and one was severe, and all had been SARS-CoV-2 positive by nasal swab PCR. Three convalescent patients provided samples that were taken at day 14 and days 161 to 241 post-vaccination. Overlapping spike peptides from SARS-CoV-2, HCoV-NL63, HCoV-OC43 and HCoV-229E served to stimulate the cells.

Oncomine TCR Beta short-read sequencing was applied to DNA from cultured CD4+ T cells. TCRdb itself ran the PCR reads through MiXCR, one entry per CDR3 protein. The sample yields 20,000 to 25,000 distinct CDR3 sequences, 30% to 35% seen once. This clonotype was picked up a small number of times. What it recognizes is unknown. The V gene lost 3 bases and the J gene lost 3 bases, with 18 bases spanning the gap. Germline CDR1 reads WNHNN; CDR2 reads SYGVQD (reference sequence). The CDR3 has 16 residues. Time point denoted: late sampling 161 to 241 days after vaccination in a few convalescent patients. As for treatment: approximately nine-day PBMC culture with coronavirus spike peptide pools or control peptides (ViraFEST assay).

This sample comprised CD4+ T cells from blood, cultured in vitro, obtained about 7 months after SARS-CoV-2 vaccination. This sequence joins TRBV10-1 and TRBJ2-7; D is possibly TRBD2 (5 bases). This clonotype was sampled from a human donor who had recovered from COVID-19. CDR3: CASSDVLRRGSYEQYF. The CDR3 coding sequence is TGCGCCAGCAGTGACGTTTTACGGAGAGGGAGCTACGAGCAGTACTTC.